The next 23 T cell receptor beta chains were all read from a single sample in a study of PD-1 blockade in mismatch repair-deficient tumors. The assay was immunoSEQ multiplex PCR, and TCRdb's table has in-frame clones only and misses some. Here the sample spans tens of thousands of clones, approximately 88% being singletons. The specimen was peripheral blood, collected 52 weeks after starting pembrolizumab. The receptors derive from an adult with mismatch repair-deficient cancer.

The V and J genes are TRBV27 and TRBJ2-3; 7 bases line up with TRBD2. The CDR3 spans 12 residues. J gave up 3 bases and V 8 bases, and 2 bases lay outside the gene matches. Germline CDR1 and CDR2: MNHEY and SMNVEV (reference sequence). This CDR3 reads CASGRATDTQYF. In DNA, the CDR3 is TGTGCCAGCGGGAGGGCGACAGATACGCAGTATTTT.

CDR3 region: CSVQGPPSGANVLTF. CDR3 bases: TGCAGCGTACAGGGGCCCCCCTCTGGGGCCAACGTCCTGACTTTC. The chain combines TRBV29-1 with TRBJ2-6; 7 bases map to TRBD1. Losses at the gene ends were 6 bases for V and 0 bases for J; bases not matched to a gene: 5. Germline lookup yields CDR1 SQVTM and CDR2 ANQGSEA. This CDR3 has 15 residues.

This chain links TRBV28 with TRBJ2-7; D not resolved. Trimming took 5 bases from V and 6 from J, leaving 14 bases between them. Germline CDR1 reads MDHEN; CDR2 reads SYDVKM. This CDR3 region has 13 residues. CDR3 sequence: CASSLTSEAEQYF. For the CDR3, the DNA is TGTGCCAGCAGTCTTACCTCAGAGGCCGAGCAGTACTTC.

The chain links TRBV7-6 to TRBJ2-2; the D gene is possibly TRBD2 (6 bases). Trimming cost V 5 bases and J 6 bases, with 22 bases left between them. There are 17 residues in the CDR3. Germline V gene sequence: CDR1 SGHVS, CDR2 FNYEAQ. CDR3 region: CASSTPAVPGVAGELFF. For the CDR3, the DNA is TGTGCCAGCAGCACCCCGGCCGTGCCGGGGGTAGCCGGGGAGCTGTTTTTT. Looking up the rest from reference TRBV7-6 and TRBJ2-2 gives the full variable domain: GAGVSQSPRYKVTKRGQDVALRCDPISGHVSLYWYRQALGQGPEFLTYFNYEAQQDKSGLPNDRFSAERPEGSISTLTIQRTEQRDSAMYRCASSTPAVPGVAGELFFGEGSRLTVL.

This clone was detected only once. The chain links TRBV29-1 to TRBJ2-7; 11 nucleotides align to TRBD2. The CDR3 runs to 15 residues. V lost 3 bases, J lost 1 base, and 5 bases stayed unmatched. CDR1 is SQVTM and CDR2 is ANQGSEA in the germline V gene. This CDR3 reads CSVDGLAGISYEQYF. CDR3 nucleotides: TGCAGCGTTGATGGACTAGCGGGTATATCCTACGAGCAGTACTTC.

This clone was detected only a few times. The chain recombines TRBV5-8 with TRBJ1-2; D call uncertain. Trimming took 5 bases from V and 9 from J, leaving 8 bases between them. Germline CDR1 reads SGHTS; CDR2 reads YDEGEE. The CDR3 totals 10 residues. CDR3 nucleotides: TGTGCCAGCAGGTTTTACAGCTACACCTTC. As protein: CASRFYSYTF. The full variable domain, rest sourced from reference TRBV5-8 and TRBJ1-2, is EAGVTQSPTHLIKTRGQQATLRCSPISGHTSVYWYQQALGLGLQFLLWYDEGEERNRGNFPPRFSGRQFPNYSSELNVNALELEDSALYLCASRFYSYTFGSGTRLTVV.

CDR3 DNA: TGCGCCAGCAGCTTCGCGGGAGGGGGGAGTGAGCAGTTCTTC. The encoded protein is CASSFAGGGSEQFF. This rearrangement joins TRBV5-1 to TRBJ2-1; 9 bases are shared with TRBD2. The CDR3 spans 14 residues. Germline V gives CDR1 SGHRS, CDR2 YFSETQ. The V gene end was trimmed by 2 bases and the J gene end by 9 bases; junction bases not matched to a gene: 6. The complete variable domain, with remaining parts taken from reference TRBV5-1 and TRBJ2-1, reads KAGVTQTPRYLIKTRGQQVTLSCSPISGHRSVSWYQQTPGQGLQFLFEYFSETQRNKGNFPGRFSGRQFSNSRSEMNVSTLELGDSALYLCASSFAGGGSEQFFGPGTRLTVL.

The J gene is TRBJ1-1, the V gene TRBV14; D is perhaps TRBD1 (6 bases). Germline V lookup: CDR1 SGHDN, CDR2 FVKESK. The V and J ends lost 3 bases and 8 bases respectively, with 10 bases between them. The length of the CDR3 is 12 residues. CDR3 in amino acids: CASSQDSLEAFF. In DNA form, the CDR3 reads TGTGCCAGCAGCCAGGACAGTTTGGAAGCTTTCTTT.

The chain carries TRBV10-3 and TRBJ2-5, with 7 bases fitting TRBD2. The last part of the DNA fits TRBJ2-7 better; the J call may be wrong. The CDR3 has 14 residues. Germline values: CDR1 ENHRY, CDR2 SYGVKD. The DNA of the CDR3 is TGTGCCATCAGTCCGGATTCCAGGGAGGGCGAGCAGTACTTC. Translating it yields CAISPDSREGEQYF.

V usage is TRBV7-8 and J usage is TRBJ2-3, with 9 bases identical to TRBD1. The CDR3 runs 16 residues. V was clipped by 4 bases and J by 6 bases; unmatched bases: 11. CDR1 SGHVS and CDR2 FQNEAQ come from the germline V gene. CDR3 sequence reads: CASSYTTGGILDTQYF. CDR3 nucleotide sequence: TGTGCCAGCAGCTACACGACAGGGGGAATACTGGATACGCAGTATTTT.

V usage is TRBV6-6 and J usage is TRBJ2-1, with D unclear. Trimming shortened V by 2 bases and J by 12 bases, and 8 bases separated the two germline ends. The CDR3 totals 11 residues. Germline CDR1 reads MNHNY; CDR2 reads SVGAGI (reference sequence). The CDR3 sequence: CASSYEARQFF. CDR3 coding DNA: TGTGCCAGCAGTTACGAGGCTAGGCAGTTCTTC.

The chain is built from TRBV6-6 and TRBJ2-7; D might be TRBD2 (7 bases). The V end was cut by 6 bases, the J end by 4 bases, with 16 bases between. The CDR3 spans 14 residues. Germline V gene data show CDR1 as MNHNY and CDR2 as SVGAGI (reference sequence). CDR3 bases: TGTGCCAGCAGACAGGGAACTAGCGCGTACGAGCAGTACTTC. This sequence encodes CASRQGTSAYEQYF.

The chain is built from TRBV7-8 and TRBJ2-1, with 10 bases aligning to TRBD2. The length of the CDR3 is 17 residues. Germline values: CDR1 SGHVS, CDR2 FQNEAQ. J lost 4 bases, V lost 4 bases, and 10 bases had no gene match. The CDR3 reads CASSSRQRTSGYNEQFF. In DNA, the CDR3 is TGTGCCAGCAGCTCCCGGCAACGGACTAGCGGTTACAATGAGCAGTTCTTC.

V gene TRBV11-2 combines with J gene TRBJ2-4; the D call may be TRBD1 or TRBD2 (7 bases each). The CDR3 spans 14 residues. CDR1 SGHAT and CDR2 FQNNGV come from the germline V gene. V dropped 5 bases and J dropped 7 bases, with 15 bases sitting between them. The CDR3 spells CASSGGRGRNIQYF. Written as DNA, the CDR3 is TGTGCCAGCAGCGGAGGGAGGGGGCGGAACATTCAGTACTTC. Combining the CDR3 with reference TRBV11-2 and TRBJ2-4 gives the whole variable domain EAGVAQSPRYKIIEKRQSVAFWCNPISGHATLYWYQQILGQGPKLLIQFQNNGVVDDSQLPKDRFSAERLKGVDSTLKIQPAKLEDSAVYLCASSGGRGRNIQYFGAGTRLSVL.

J is TRBJ1-1 and V is TRBV6-6; D gene uncertain. The V end lost 2 bases, the J end lost 1 base, and 5 bases lay between the germline ends. Germline values: CDR1 MNHNY, CDR2 SVGAGI (reference sequence). The CDR3 is 13 residues long. Here the CDR3 DNA reads TGTGCCAGCAGTTACGGTGGGAACACTGAAGCTTTCTTT. Encoded protein: CASSYGGNTEAFF.

This clone occurred once. The V and J genes are TRBV5-4 and TRBJ2-5; D may correspond to TRBD1 or TRBD2 (5 bases each). V lost 4 bases and J 4 bases, leaving 11 bases between the germline ends. Germline V lookup: CDR1 SGHNT, CDR2 YYREEE (reference sequence). CDR3 size: 13 residues. CDR3 DNA: TGTGCCAGCAGCCGAGGGACGATAGAGACCCAGTACTTC. It specifies CASSRGTIETQYF.

The chain links TRBV10-3 to TRBJ1-2; weak D call: TRBD1 (5 bases). V was trimmed by 0 bases and J by 7 bases, leaving 15 bases between them. Germline V gene sequence: CDR1 ENHRY, CDR2 SYGVKD. The CDR3 totals 15 residues. The CDR3: CAISESGGTFGGYTF. The CDR3 DNA sequence: TGTGCCATCAGTGAGTCGGGAGGGACGTTTGGTGGCTACACCTTC.

V usage is TRBV5-1 and J usage is TRBJ2-3; D possibly corresponds to TRBD2 (6 bases). The length of the CDR3 is 17 residues. Looked up from germline, CDR1 is SGHRS and CDR2 is YFSETQ. V dropped 0 bases and J dropped 2 bases, with 16 bases sitting between them. The CDR3 spells CASSLASGGVSTDTQYF. The CDR3 coding sequence is TGCGCCAGCAGCTTGGCCTCCGGGGGAGTCTCCACAGATACGCAGTATTTT.

The rearrangement joins TRBV5-1 to TRBJ2-7, with TRBD1 identical over 7 bases. With 0 bases clipped from V and 5 bases from J, the junction kept 8 bases outside the gene matches. This CDR3 spans 15 amino acids. The germline gives CDR1 SGHRS, CDR2 YFSETQ. The CDR3 nucleotides read TGCGCCAGCAGCTTGGCCGGGACAGTCTTCCACGAGCAGTACTTC. Its translation is CASSLAGTVFHEQYF.

The chain employs TRBV5-1 and TRBJ2-7, with a possible D match to TRBD1 (6 bases). CDR1 and CDR2 (germline): SGHRS, YFSETQ. The V end lost 0 bases, the J end lost 3 bases, and 16 bases lay between the germline ends. The CDR3 has 16 residues. The DNA of the CDR3 is TGCGCCAGCAGCTTGGACCCCCAGGACAGAGGCTACGAGCAGTACTTC. This sequence encodes CASSLDPQDRGYEQYF.

This clone has only one observation. The chain employs TRBV19 and TRBJ2-3, with D possibly TRBD1 on 6 matching bases. The V and J ends lost 6 bases and 3 bases respectively, with 10 bases between them. The germline gives CDR1 LNHDA, CDR2 SQIVND (reference sequence). The CDR3 covers 13 residues. The CDR3 is CASSGTFTDTQYF. As DNA, the CDR3 is TGTGCCAGTAGCGGGACATTTACAGATACGCAGTATTTT.

The chain carries TRBV9 and TRBJ1-3, with D unresolved. V was clipped by 2 bases and J by 2 bases, with 5 bases between them. Germline values: CDR1 SGDLS, CDR2 YYNGEE. This CDR3 has 13 amino acids. The CDR3 protein is CASSVGTGNTIYF. DNA of the CDR3: TGTGCCAGCAGCGTGGGGACTGGAAACACCATATATTTT.

The chain couples TRBV19 to TRBJ2-1, with 9 nucleotides matching TRBD1. The germline gives CDR1 LNHDA, CDR2 SQIVND (reference sequence). CDR3 length: 16 amino acids. With V trimmed by 3 bases and J by 7 bases, 10 bases remained unmatched. The CDR3 protein is CASSIRQGVLVNEQFF. The CDR3 region has the DNA TGTGCCAGTAGTATCCGACAGGGGGTTTTGGTGAATGAGCAGTTCTTC.